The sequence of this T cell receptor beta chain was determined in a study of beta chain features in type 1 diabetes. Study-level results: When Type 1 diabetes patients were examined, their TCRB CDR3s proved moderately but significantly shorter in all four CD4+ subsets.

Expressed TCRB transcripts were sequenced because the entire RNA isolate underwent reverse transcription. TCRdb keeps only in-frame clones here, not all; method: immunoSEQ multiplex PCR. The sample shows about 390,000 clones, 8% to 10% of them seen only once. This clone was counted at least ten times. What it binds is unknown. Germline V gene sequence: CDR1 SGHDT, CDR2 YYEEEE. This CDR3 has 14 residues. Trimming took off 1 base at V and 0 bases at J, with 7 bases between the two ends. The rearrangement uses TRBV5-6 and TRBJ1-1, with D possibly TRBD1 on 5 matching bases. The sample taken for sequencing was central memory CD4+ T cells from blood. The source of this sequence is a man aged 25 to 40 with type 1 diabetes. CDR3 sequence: CASSLRGVNTEAFF. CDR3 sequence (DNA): TGTGCCAGCAGCTTGCGGGGGGTGAACACTGAAGCTTTCTTT.